The source of this TCR beta chain is a study of preoperative IRX-2 immunotherapy in early breast cancer. Profiled with immunoSEQ multiplex PCR; TCRdb holds only in-frame clones, not every one. The sample carries around 88,000 clones, 86% recorded once. This sample's treatment: preoperative locoregional IRX-2 cytokine immunotherapy. Preoperative locoregional IRX-2 cytokine immunotherapy was tested in the phase Ib source study. The CDR3 sequence is 15 residues long. The V and J ends lost 4 bases and 1 base respectively, with 11 bases between them. Germline values: CDR1 LNHDA, CDR2 SQIVND (reference sequence).

The sequencing used tumor tissue, collected after IRX-2 immunotherapy. The V call is TRBV19, the J call TRBJ1-5; D unresolved. This receptor was obtained from a human donor with breast cancer. CDR3 sequence reads: CASSNGPGSNQPQHF. The DNA of the CDR3 is TGTGCCAGTAGTAACGGGCCAGGAAGCAATCAGCCCCAGCATTTT.